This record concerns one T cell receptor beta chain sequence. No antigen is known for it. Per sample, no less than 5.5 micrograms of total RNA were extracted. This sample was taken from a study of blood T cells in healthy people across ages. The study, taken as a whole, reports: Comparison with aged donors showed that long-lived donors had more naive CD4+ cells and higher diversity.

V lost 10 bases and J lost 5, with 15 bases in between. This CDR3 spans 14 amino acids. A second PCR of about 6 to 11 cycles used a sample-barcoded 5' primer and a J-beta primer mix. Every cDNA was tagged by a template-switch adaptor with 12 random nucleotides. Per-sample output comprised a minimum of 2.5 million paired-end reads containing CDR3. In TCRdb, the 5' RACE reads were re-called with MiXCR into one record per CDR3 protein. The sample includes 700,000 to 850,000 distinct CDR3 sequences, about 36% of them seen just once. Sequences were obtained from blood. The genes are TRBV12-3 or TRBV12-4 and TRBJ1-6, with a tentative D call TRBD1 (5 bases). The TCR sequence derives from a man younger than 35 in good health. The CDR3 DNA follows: TGTGCCACCAGGAGGGGAGGGGATAATTCACCCCTCCACTTT. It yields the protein CATRRGGDNSPLHF.